These 26 T cell receptor beta chains came from one sample sequenced in a study of blood T cell repertoires in COVID-19. Assay used: immunoSEQ multiplex PCR; TCRdb lists only in-frame clones, some missing. The repertoire consists of fewer than 300,000 clones, with approximately 88% occurring once and the leading ten covering 9.4%. Sequencing used peripheral blood. All receptors derive from a man aged 18 to 30 with active or convalescent COVID-19.

The rearrangement joins TRBV24-1 to TRBJ2-3, with 10 bases that match TRBD1. The junction had 3 bases not matched to a gene; V was cut back by 2 bases and J by 2 bases. In germline, CDR1 is KGHDR, CDR2 SFDVKD. The CDR3 loop spans 16 amino acids. This chain's CDR3 is CATSDSGQGHTDTQYF. CDR3 DNA: TGTGCCACCAGTGATTCGGGACAGGGGCACACAGATACGCAGTATTTT.

CDR3 amino acids: CASSLRGNTEAFF. The CDR3 DNA reads TGTGCCAGTAGCCTTCGAGGGAACACTGAAGCTTTCTTT. This chain links TRBV19 with TRBJ1-1; D is uncertain. V was pared by 6 bases and J by 1 base, with 9 bases between. The CDR3 length is 13 residues. In germline, CDR1 is LNHDA, CDR2 SQIVND (reference sequence). The full variable domain, its missing parts supplied by reference TRBV19 and TRBJ1-1, is DGGITQSPKYLFRKEGQNVTLSCEQNLNHDAMYWYRQDPGQGLRLIYYSQIVNDFQKGDIAEGYSVSREKKESFPLTVTSAQKNPTAFYLCASSLRGNTEAFFGQGTRLTVV.

This chain uses TRBV27 with TRBJ2-1; 7 positions agree with TRBD2. The CDR3 has 12 residues. The ends lost 6 bases at V and 8 bases at J; junction bases unmatched: 4. Germline V gives CDR1 MNHEY, CDR2 SMNVEV (reference sequence). CDR3 region: CASSIRGDEQFF. The CDR3 bases are TGTGCCAGCAGCATCCGGGGGGATGAGCAGTTCTTC.

The chain is built from TRBV11-3 and TRBJ2-5, with 8 bases identical to TRBD2. CDR3 size: 16 residues. The ends lost 2 bases at V and 1 base at J; junction bases unmatched: 6. Germline loops: CDR1 SGHNT, CDR2 YENEEA. The chain's CDR3 is CASSLSGGTSQETQYF. CDR3 nucleotide sequence: TGTGCCAGCAGCTTATCCGGTGGGACTAGCCAAGAGACCCAGTACTTC.

J is TRBJ1-2 and V is TRBV5-4; 8 bases agree with TRBD1. Germline V gene lookup returns CDR1 SGHNT and CDR2 YYREEE (reference sequence). CDR3 length: 14 amino acids. V was pared by 4 bases and J by 2 bases, with 4 bases of the junction left unmatched. The CDR3 DNA reads as TGTGCCAGCAGCACCAGGACAGGGAACTATGGCTACACCTTC. It translates to CASSTRTGNYGYTF.

V gene TRBV9 combines with J gene TRBJ2-1; weak D call: TRBD1 (6 bases). Germline V gene sequence: CDR1 SGDLS, CDR2 YYNGEE. This CDR3 has 17 residues. Trimming took off 0 bases at V and 1 base at J, with 14 bases between the two ends. CDR3 sequence (DNA): TGTGCCAGCAGCGTAGATTGGACAGAAAGTTCCTACAATGAGCAGTTCTTC. It specifies CASSVDWTESSYNEQFF.

This chain joins TRBV7-2 and TRBJ2-2; no clear D. V was pared by 0 bases and J by 6 bases, with 5 bases between. The CDR3 spans 13 residues. Germline CDR1 SGHTA, CDR2 FQGNSA. The CDR3 is CASSLAYAGELFF. In DNA, the CDR3 is TGTGCCAGCAGCTTAGCTTATGCCGGGGAGCTGTTTTTT.

V and J are TRBV9 and TRBJ2-6; D remains unclear. This CDR3 comprises 19 residues. Trimming stripped 3 bases from V and 0 bases from J, with 19 bases between. Germline V gene lookup returns CDR1 SGDLS and CDR2 YYNGEE. CDR3 sequence (DNA): TGTGCCAGCAGCGGACCCCGGAGAAGCCATACCTCTGGGGCCAACGTCCTGACTTTC. Translation: CASSGPRRSHTSGANVLTF.

This clone came up a few times. Other DNA sequences of this sample code for an identical CDR3. The rearrangement uses TRBV4-3 and TRBJ2-1; 10 nucleotides line up with TRBD2. Looked up from germline, CDR1 is LGHNA and CDR2 is YSLEER. After removal of 0 bases from V and 4 bases from J, the junction contained 6 bases not matched to a gene. This CDR3 is built from 17 residues. The CDR3, as DNA: TGCGCCAGCAGCCAAGATCTCTCTAGCGGGGGTTACAATGAGCAGTTCTTC. It is translated as CASSQDLSSGGYNEQFF.

The chain employs TRBV6-4 and TRBJ2-1; 7 bases are a match to TRBD2. V shed 6 bases and J 5 bases; nucleotides not matched to a gene: 13. In germline, CDR1 is MRHNA, CDR2 SNTAGT. The CDR3 extends over 16 amino acids. The CDR3 DNA reads TGTGCCAGCAGCCCTACTAGTGGGGGGGGGAACAATGAGCAGTTCTTC. This sequence encodes CASSPTSGGGNNEQFF.

V is TRBV6-2 or TRBV6-3 and J is TRBJ2-1; D remains unclear. This CDR3 spans 13 amino acids. Germline-derived CDR1 and CDR2 are MNHEY and SVGEGT. The ends were cut back, 2 bases at V and 5 bases at J, with 7 bases in the middle. Here the CDR3 DNA reads TGTGCCAGCAGTTACCAAGAGAACAATGAGCAGTTCTTC. Residues: CASSYQENNEQFF.

This clone came up once. This rearrangement joins TRBV7-3 to TRBJ1-3; TRBD1 is a possible D gene (6 bases). Trimming took 4 bases from V and 0 from J, leaving 7 bases between them. The CDR3 length is 14 residues. The V gene's germline CDR1 is SGHTA and CDR2 FQGTGA. CDR3 sequence: CASSSQGSGNTIYF. The CDR3 region has the DNA TGTGCCAGCAGCTCACAGGGCTCTGGAAACACCATATATTTT. Based on the CDR3 plus reference TRBV7-3 and TRBJ1-3, the full variable domain is GAGVSQTPSNKVTEKGKYVELRCDPISGHTALYWYRQSLGQGPEFLIYFQGTGAADDSGLPNDRFFAVRPEGSVSTLKIQRTERGDSAVYLCASSSQGSGNTIYFGEGSWLTVV.

This chain uses TRBV5-1 with TRBJ2-3; D ambiguous. V lost 0 bases and J 1 base, leaving 9 bases between the germline ends. CDR1 is SGHRS, CDR2 YFSETQ, per germline. The CDR3 consists of 15 residues. The CDR3 is CASSLAAKGTDTQYF. The CDR3 nucleotides are TGCGCCAGCAGCTTGGCCGCGAAAGGCACAGATACGCAGTATTTT. The entire variable domain, with the rest obtained from reference TRBV5-1 and TRBJ2-3, is as follows: KAGVTQTPRYLIKTRGQQVTLSCSPISGHRSVSWYQQTPGQGLQFLFEYFSETQRNKGNFPGRFSGRQFSNSRSEMNVSTLELGDSALYLCASSLAAKGTDTQYFGPGTRLTVL.

The chain uses TRBV7-6 and TRBJ2-1; TRBD2 aligns across 11 bases. Germline V gene lookup returns CDR1 SGHVS and CDR2 FNYEAQ. Trimming cost V 5 bases and J 4 bases; bases outside gene matches: 7. CDR3 length equals 16 residues. The CDR3 sequence: CASSREVAGGYNEQFF. CDR3 DNA: TGTGCCAGCAGCCGCGAGGTAGCGGGGGGGTACAATGAGCAGTTCTTC.

The CDR3 protein is CASSPVGGGTEAFF. CDR3 coding DNA: TGTGCCAGCAGCCCCGTCGGGGGAGGCACTGAAGCTTTCTTT. This rearrangement joins TRBV5-5 to TRBJ1-1; TRBD1 might be the D (5 bases). V was trimmed by 4 bases and J by 4 bases, leaving 14 bases between them. There are 14 residues in the CDR3. Germline V gives CDR1 SGHKS, CDR2 YYEKEE (reference sequence).

The gene calls are TRBV6-5 and TRBJ1-1, with 7 bases matching TRBD1. Germline V gene sequence: CDR1 MNHEY, CDR2 SVGAGI. The CDR3 is 16 amino acids. J gave up 3 bases and V 0 bases, and 7 bases lay outside the gene matches. The CDR3 region has the DNA TGTGCCAGCAGTTACTCGAGTAGGACAGGTTACACTGAAGCTTTCTTT. It encodes CASSYSSRTGYTEAFF.

The CDR3 sequence is CASSYSLPRISPLHF. In nucleotides, the CDR3 is TGTGCCAGCAGTTACTCTTTACCGAGGATTTCACCCCTCCACTTT. The gene calls are TRBV6-2 or TRBV6-3 and TRBJ1-6, with D hard to call. CDR3 size: 15 residues. The V end was cut by 0 bases, the J end by 9 bases, with 12 bases between. Germline CDR1 and CDR2: MNHEY and SVGEGT.

The chain combines TRBV7-6 with TRBJ1-2; TRBD1 aligns across 10 bases. This CDR3 region has 13 residues. J was trimmed by 5 bases and V by 10 bases; bases with no gene match: 7. Germline V lookup: CDR1 SGHVS, CDR2 FNYEAQ. The CDR3 DNA reads TGTGCCAAGACAGGGGGCGGGTGGTATGGCTACACCTTC. Its protein product is CAKTGGGWYGYTF.

This clone has just a few counts. The J gene is TRBJ1-5, the V gene TRBV4-2; no reliable D call. V lost 0 bases to trimming and J lost 2 bases, with 14 bases between them. This CDR3 has 17 amino acids. CDR1 and CDR2 (germline): LGHNA, YNFKEQ. This CDR3 is CASSQEAPTWGNQPQHF. CDR3 nucleotides: TGTGCCAGCAGCCAAGAGGCCCCGACTTGGGGCAATCAGCCCCAGCATTTT.

The chain has TRBV9 and TRBJ1-5; 7 positions match TRBD1. The length of the CDR3 is 15 residues. V dropped 7 bases and J dropped 4; count of bases not matched to a gene: 11. Germline CDR1 and CDR2: SGDLS and YYNGEE. CDR3 sequence reads: CASGSDRESNQPQHF. CDR3 coding DNA: TGTGCCAGCGGCTCCGACAGGGAATCAAATCAGCCCCAGCATTTT.

This clone was recorded a few times. V usage is TRBV5-6 and J usage is TRBJ1-5, with 7 bases lining up with TRBD1. Looked up from germline, CDR1 is SGHDT and CDR2 is YYEEEE. The length of the CDR3 is 16 residues. Germline trimming cut 0 bases from V and 1 base from J; bases unmatched to any gene: 4. The CDR3 loop reads CASSLAGTESNQPQHF. CDR3 DNA sequence: TGTGCCAGCAGCTTGGCTGGGACAGAGAGCAATCAGCCCCAGCATTTT.

The chain uses TRBV19 and TRBJ1-2; 10 nucleotides match TRBD1. The ends lost 3 bases at V and 2 bases at J; junction bases unmatched: 3. In germline, CDR1 is LNHDA, CDR2 SQIVND (reference sequence). This CDR3 comprises 15 residues. DNA for the CDR3: TGTGCCAGTAGTATGGGGACAGGGGTAAACTATGGCTACACCTTC. Protein sequence: CASSMGTGVNYGYTF.

The chain is built from TRBV4-2 and TRBJ2-1; possible D gene TRBD2, 6 bases. CDR1 LGHNA and CDR2 YNFKEQ come from the germline V gene. The germline V and J ends were trimmed by 4 bases and 3 bases, with 13 bases remaining between them. CDR3 size: 15 residues. The CDR3 loop reads CASSPLRGNYNEQFF. CDR3 nucleotides: TGTGCCAGCAGCCCTTTACGGGGGAACTACAATGAGCAGTTCTTC.

The V and J genes are TRBV27 and TRBJ2-6, with TRBD2 identical over 9 bases. CDR3 length equals 17 residues. The trim removed 2 bases at V and 0 bases at J, leaving 2 bases unmatched. Germline CDR1 and CDR2: MNHEY and SMNVEV (reference sequence). The DNA of the CDR3 is TGTGCCAGCAGTTTAGCGGGAGGGGACTCTGGGGCCAACGTCCTGACTTTC. Translated: CASSLAGGDSGANVLTF.

V usage is TRBV27 and J usage is TRBJ2-1; 12 bases line up with TRBD2. Germline lookup yields CDR1 MNHEY and CDR2 SMNVEV (reference sequence). The CDR3 consists of 15 residues. The junction had 5 bases not matched to a gene; V was cut back by 4 bases and J by 7 bases. CDR3 residues: CASSSGTSGLNEQFF. As DNA, the CDR3 is TGTGCCAGCAGTTCAGGGACTAGCGGGCTGAATGAGCAGTTCTTC.

Only one count was recorded for this clone. The chain recombines TRBV3-1 (or the pseudogene TRBV3-2) with TRBJ2-5, with 10 positions matching TRBD2. The CDR3 extends over 16 amino acids. Germline V gene lookup returns CDR1 LGHDT and CDR2 YNNKEL (reference sequence). The V and J ends lost 3 bases and 1 base, in that order; junction bases with no gene match: 5. CDR3 sequence (DNA): TGTGCCAGCAGCCAGCTTAGCGGGGGGCCCCAAGAGACCCAGTACTTC. This translates into CASSQLSGGPQETQYF.